Detailed here is one T cell receptor beta chain. RNA in amounts of roughly 0.5 to 1 ug was reverse transcribed with random hexamers. TCRdb ran MiXCR on the immunoSEQ multiplex PCR reads and lists one entry per CDR3 protein. The sample has hundreds of thousands of distinct CDR3 sequences, about 91% seen once; the top ten hold about 0.17%. Sequencing of TCR beta was performed on blood CD8+ and CD4+ T cells. The multiple sclerosis controls consisted of treatment-naive patients with relapsing-remitting disease, either stable or active. This entry is derived from a study of CD8 T cells in Susac syndrome. There are 13 residues in the CDR3. V dropped 5 bases and J dropped 6; count of bases not matched to a gene: 3. Germline CDR1 MNHEY, CDR2 SMNVEV (reference sequence).

The sample was CD8+ T cells from PBMCs. The V and J genes are TRBV27 and TRBJ2-1; TRBD2 matches at 8 bases. The source is a human donor with multiple sclerosis. The DNA for the CDR3 is TGTGCCAGCAGTCGAGCGGGAGTCAATGAGCAGTTCTTC. Translation: CASSRAGVNEQFF.